The 9 T cell receptor beta chains below all came from one sample that was sequenced in a study of Ad26.COV2.S vaccination and SARS-CoV-2 variants. The sample's treatment: 19 received Ad26.COV2.S at low or high dose, single or two shots; roughly 5 received placebo; per-sample allocation not given. Sample collection was performed on day 63 after the first vaccine or placebo injection. Only in-frame clones appear in the TCRdb table, and some are missing; sequencing was by immunoSEQ multiplex PCR. The data contain approximately 480,000 clones, approximately 90% of them seen just once; the ten biggest clones take up more than 10%. Sequenced here: peripheral blood, sampled in a trial of Ad26.COV2.S vaccine versus placebo. Receptors were obtained from a person between 18 and 60 years old who received the Ad26.COV2.S COVID-19 vaccine or a placebo.

The chain links TRBV19 to TRBJ1-5; possibly TRBD1 for D (5 bases). V lost 8 bases, J lost 4 bases, and 18 bases lay in between. CDR1 LNHDA and CDR2 SQIVND come from the germline V gene (reference sequence). The CDR3 extends over 15 amino acids. The CDR3 sequence: CASEGVGQVNQPQHF. CDR3 sequence (DNA): TGTGCCAGTGAAGGGGTGGGGCAGGTGAATCAGCCCCAGCATTTT.

Details on this clone: Other nucleotide sequences in the sample specify the same CDR3. The rearrangement uses TRBV20-1 and TRBJ2-7; D may be TRBD1 or TRBD2 (5 bases each). The V end was cut by 6 bases, the J end by 4 bases, with 10 bases between. This CDR3 region has 11 residues. Germline V gene lookup returns CDR1 DFQATT and CDR2 SNEGSKA (reference sequence). The DNA of the CDR3 is TGCAGTGCCCTTGGGGGTTACGAGCAGTACTTC. Its translation: CSALGGYEQYF.

This chain connects TRBV5-1 to TRBJ1-2; possibly TRBD1 for D (5 bases). V gave up 2 bases and J gave up 7 bases, with 21 bases separating them. The CDR3 contains 16 residues. Germline CDR1 is SGHRS and CDR2 is YFSETQ. The CDR3 is CASSFDRSRGLGGYTF. CDR3 nucleotides: TGCGCCAGCAGCTTTGACCGGAGTAGGGGCCTAGGTGGCTACACCTTC.

There are a few counts of this clone. The chain combines TRBV24-1 with TRBJ2-1, with D maybe TRBD2 (5 bases). The CDR3 runs 13 residues. The V gene lost 3 bases and the J gene lost 6 bases, with 8 bases spanning the gap. In germline, CDR1 is KGHDR, CDR2 SFDVKD. Written as DNA, the CDR3 is TGTGCCACCAGTGATACTCTAGCCAATGAGCAGTTCTTC. Protein: CATSDTLANEQFF.

The chain links TRBV6-5 to TRBJ2-1; 8 bases line up with TRBD2. This CDR3 has 15 residues. V lost 6 bases, J lost 2 bases, and 6 bases stayed unmatched. CDR1 and CDR2 (germline): MNHEY, SVGAGI. CDR3 nucleotide sequence: TGTGCCAGCAGCGCCAGCGGGAGTCCCTACAATGAGCAGTTCTTC. This codes for CASSASGSPYNEQFF.

The chain uses TRBV18 and TRBJ2-7; 13 nucleotides match TRBD2. CDR1 and CDR2 (germline): KGHSH, LQKENI. Trimming at V came to 2 bases and at J to 5 bases, leaving 6 bases not matched to a gene. The CDR3 extends over 16 amino acids. Here the CDR3 DNA reads TGTGCCAGCTCACCAAGGACTAGCGGGAGTAGAGACGAGCAGTACTTC. Translation gives CASSPRTSGSRDEQYF.

The chain has TRBV9 and TRBJ1-3, with D maybe TRBD1 (5 bases). The V end was cut by 3 bases, the J end by 4 bases, with 11 bases between. The CDR3 is 14 amino acids. The germline V gene encodes CDR1 SGDLS and CDR2 YYNGEE. The CDR3 here is CASSEQAAGNTIYF. The CDR3 DNA sequence: TGTGCCAGCAGCGAACAGGCGGCGGGAAACACCATATATTTT.

The gene calls are TRBV30 and TRBJ2-7, with D unclear. The germline gives CDR1 GTSNPN, CDR2 SVGIG (reference sequence). The CDR3 runs to 11 residues. V was trimmed by 2 bases and J by 5 bases, leaving 7 bases between them. The CDR3 sequence: CAWSRSHEQYF. CDR3 in DNA: TGTGCCTGGAGTCGGTCCCACGAGCAGTACTTC.

The chain recombines TRBV5-6 with TRBJ1-3; no firm D call. Trimming left V 2 bases short and J 3 bases short, with 12 bases between. Germline CDR1 and CDR2: SGHDT and YYEEEE. The CDR3 is 15 amino acids. CDR3 coding DNA: TGTGCCAGCAGCTTCCTAGTAGGTGATGGAAACACCATATATTTT. This sequence encodes CASSFLVGDGNTIYF.